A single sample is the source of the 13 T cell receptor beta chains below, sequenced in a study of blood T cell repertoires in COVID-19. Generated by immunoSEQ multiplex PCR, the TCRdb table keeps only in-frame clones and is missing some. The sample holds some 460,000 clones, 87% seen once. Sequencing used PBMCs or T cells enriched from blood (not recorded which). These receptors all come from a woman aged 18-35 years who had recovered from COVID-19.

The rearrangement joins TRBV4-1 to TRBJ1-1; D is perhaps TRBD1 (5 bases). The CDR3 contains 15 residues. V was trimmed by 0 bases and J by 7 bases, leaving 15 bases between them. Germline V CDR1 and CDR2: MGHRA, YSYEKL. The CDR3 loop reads CASSQENTLQDEAFF. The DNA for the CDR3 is TGCGCCAGCAGCCAAGAGAATACACTACAGGATGAAGCTTTCTTT.

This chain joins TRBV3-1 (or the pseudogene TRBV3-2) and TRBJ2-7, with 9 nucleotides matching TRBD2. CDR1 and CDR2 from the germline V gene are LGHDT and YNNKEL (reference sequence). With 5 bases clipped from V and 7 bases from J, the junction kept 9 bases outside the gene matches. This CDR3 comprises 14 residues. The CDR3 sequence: CASSSRLADREQYF. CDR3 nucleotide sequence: TGTGCCAGCAGCTCCCGACTAGCGGACCGGGAGCAGTACTTC.

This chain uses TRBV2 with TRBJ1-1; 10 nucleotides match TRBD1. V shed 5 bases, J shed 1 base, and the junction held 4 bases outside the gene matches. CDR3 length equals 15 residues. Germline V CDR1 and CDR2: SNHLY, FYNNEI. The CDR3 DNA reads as TGTGCCAGCAGTCTGGACAGGGGGGAGAACACTGAAGCTTTCTTT. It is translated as CASSLDRGENTEAFF. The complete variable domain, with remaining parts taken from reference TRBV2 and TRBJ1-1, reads EPEVTQTPSHQVTQMGQEVILRCVPISNHLYFYWYRQILGQKVEFLVSFYNNEISEKSEIFDDQFSVERPDGSNFTLKIRSTKLEDSAMYFCASSLDRGENTEAFFGQGTRLTVV.

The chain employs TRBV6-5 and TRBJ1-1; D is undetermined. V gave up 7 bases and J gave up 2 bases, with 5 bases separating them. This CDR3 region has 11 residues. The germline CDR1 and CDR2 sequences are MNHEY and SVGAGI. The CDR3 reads CASIYNTEAFF. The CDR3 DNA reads TGTGCCAGCATCTACAACACTGAAGCTTTCTTT.

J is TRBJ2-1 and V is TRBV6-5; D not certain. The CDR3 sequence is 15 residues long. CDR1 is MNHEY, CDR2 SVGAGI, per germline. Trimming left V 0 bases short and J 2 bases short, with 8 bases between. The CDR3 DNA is TGTGCCAGCAGTTACTCGAGTGCCGCCTACAATGAGCAGTTCTTC. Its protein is CASSYSSAAYNEQFF.

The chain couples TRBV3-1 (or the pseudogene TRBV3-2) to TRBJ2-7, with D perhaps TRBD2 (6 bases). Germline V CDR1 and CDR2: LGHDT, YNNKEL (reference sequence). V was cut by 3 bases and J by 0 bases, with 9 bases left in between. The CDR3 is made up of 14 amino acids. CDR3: CASSQAGNSYEQYF. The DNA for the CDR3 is TGTGCCAGCAGCCAGGCGGGAAACTCCTACGAGCAGTACTTC.

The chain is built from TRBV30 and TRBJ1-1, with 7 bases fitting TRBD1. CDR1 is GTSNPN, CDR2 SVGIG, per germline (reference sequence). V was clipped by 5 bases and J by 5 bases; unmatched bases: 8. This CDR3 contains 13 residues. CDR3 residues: CAWGIKQGTEAFF. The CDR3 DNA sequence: TGTGCCTGGGGGATCAAACAGGGGACTGAAGCTTTCTTT.

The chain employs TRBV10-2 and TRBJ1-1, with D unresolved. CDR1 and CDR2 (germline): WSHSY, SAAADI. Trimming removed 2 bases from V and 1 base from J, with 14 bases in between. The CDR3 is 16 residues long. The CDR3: CASSEGHPGGNTEAFF. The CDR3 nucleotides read TGCGCCAGCAGTGAGGGCCACCCGGGAGGGAACACTGAAGCTTTCTTT.

The CDR3 DNA reads as TGTGCCAGCAGCGCGAGCGGGGGCACTAGCTCCTACAATGAGCAGTTCTTC. It codes for CASSASGGTSSYNEQFF. The chain employs TRBV9 and TRBJ2-1; TRBD2 matches 8 bases. The CDR3 runs to 17 residues. The ends lost 3 bases at V and 0 bases at J; junction bases unmatched: 8. CDR1 and CDR2 from the germline V gene are SGDLS and YYNGEE. Filled out from reference TRBV9 and TRBJ2-1, the complete variable domain reads DSGVTQTPKHLITATGQRVTLRCSPRSGDLSVYWYQQSLDQGLQFLIQYYNGEERAKGNILERFSAQQFPDLHSELNLSSLELGDSALYFCASSASGGTSSYNEQFFGPGTRLTVL.

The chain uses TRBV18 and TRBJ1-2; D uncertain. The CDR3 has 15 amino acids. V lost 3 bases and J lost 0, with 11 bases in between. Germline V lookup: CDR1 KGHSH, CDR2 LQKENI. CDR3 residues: CASSPAGMPNYGYTF. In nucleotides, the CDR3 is TGTGCCAGCTCACCTGCCGGGATGCCTAACTATGGCTACACCTTC. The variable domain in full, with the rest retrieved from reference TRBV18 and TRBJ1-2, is NAGVMQNPRHLVRRRGQEARLRCSPMKGHSHVYWYRQLPEEGLKFMVYLQKENIIDESGMPKERFSAEFPKEGPSILRIQQVVRGDSAAYFCASSPAGMPNYGYTFGSGTRLTVV.

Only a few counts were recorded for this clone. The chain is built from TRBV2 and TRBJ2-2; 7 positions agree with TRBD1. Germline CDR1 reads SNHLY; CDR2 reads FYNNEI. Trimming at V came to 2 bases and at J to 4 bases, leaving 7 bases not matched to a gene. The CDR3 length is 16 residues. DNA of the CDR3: TGTGCCAGCAGTGAATTCAGACAGGGAGTCACCGGGGAGCTGTTTTTT. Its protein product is CASSEFRQGVTGELFF.

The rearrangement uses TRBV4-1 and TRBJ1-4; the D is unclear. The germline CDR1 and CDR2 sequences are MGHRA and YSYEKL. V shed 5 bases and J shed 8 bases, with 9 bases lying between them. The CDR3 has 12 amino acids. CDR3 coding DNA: TGCGCCAGCAGCAAGTCAGCGGAAAAACTGTTTTTT. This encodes CASSKSAEKLFF.

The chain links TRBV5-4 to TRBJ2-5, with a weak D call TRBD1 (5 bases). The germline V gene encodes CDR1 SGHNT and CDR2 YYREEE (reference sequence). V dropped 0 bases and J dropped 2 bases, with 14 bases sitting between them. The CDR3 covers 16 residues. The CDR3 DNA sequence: TGTGCCAGCAGCTTGGGAATGACAGAAATACAAGAGACCCAGTACTTC. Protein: CASSLGMTEIQETQYF.